The 22 T cell receptor beta chains below all came from one sample that was sequenced in a study of blood T cells in healthy people across ages. PCR was performed a second time for roughly 7 to 12 cycles using a sample-barcoded 5' primer and a J-beta primer mix. TCRdb used MiXCR to reprocess the 5' RACE reads, holding one entry per CDR3 protein. The sample holds 790,000 or so distinct CDR3 sequences; 46% are singletons and the top ten take about a sixth. What was sequenced was blood. These receptors were taken from a man older than 75 in good health.

A remark on this clonotype: A much larger clone lies a single base off, so this may be a read error. The gene calls are TRBV11-2 and TRBJ2-7, with 7 bases aligning to TRBD1. CDR3 length equals 15 residues. CDR1 is SGHAT and CDR2 is FQNNGV in the germline V gene. CDR3 DNA sequence: TGTGCCAGCGGCTTTTTCACAGGGGAAGGAGATGAGCAGTACTTC. Translation: CASGFFTGEGDEQYF.

This clonotype has just a few counts. The chain links TRBV20-1 to TRBJ2-3, with 12 bases identical to TRBD2. Germline-derived CDR1 and CDR2 are DFQATT and SNEGSKA (reference sequence). V lost 3 bases, J lost 5 bases, and 9 bases stayed unmatched. This CDR3 comprises 16 residues. CDR3 sequence (DNA): TGCAGTGCTAGCCAGACTAGCGGGGGAAGAGGAGATACGCAGTATTTT. Encoded protein: CSASQTSGGRGDTQYF.

The sample holds many counts of this clonotype. The chain carries TRBV5-1 and TRBJ2-1; D perhaps matches TRBD2 (6 bases). The CDR3 totals 16 residues. The germline CDR1 and CDR2 sequences are SGHRS and YFSETQ. V shed 4 bases and J shed 7 bases, with 21 bases lying between them. CDR3 residues: CASSPQGARRGNEQFF. CDR3 nucleotides: TGCGCCAGCAGCCCCCAAGGGGCGCGTCGGGGGAATGAGCAGTTCTTC.

The chain joins TRBV9 to TRBJ2-7, with TRBD2 matching over 11 bases. The CDR3 totals 14 residues. V shed 4 bases and J 4 bases; nucleotides not matched to a gene: 4. The V gene's germline CDR1 is SGDLS and CDR2 YYNGEE. The CDR3 here is CASSLAGGQYEQYF. The CDR3 DNA reads as TGTGCCAGCAGCTTAGCGGGAGGGCAATACGAGCAGTACTTC. Supplemented by reference TRBV9 and TRBJ2-7, the full variable domain reads DSGVTQTPKHLITATGQRVTLRCSPRSGDLSVYWYQQSLDQGLQFLIQYYNGEERAKGNILERFSAQQFPDLHSELNLSSLELGDSALYFCASSLAGGQYEQYFGPGTRLTVT.

This clonotype occurred many times. This chain links TRBV5-1 with TRBJ2-3; a possible D gene is TRBD2 (5 bases). V lost 2 bases and J lost 3, with 10 bases in between. Germline V gene lookup returns CDR1 SGHRS and CDR2 YFSETQ. This CDR3 region has 14 residues. The CDR3 region has the DNA TGCGCCAGCAGCTTCATTGGGAGTACAGATACGCAGTATTTT. Its protein is CASSFIGSTDTQYF.

In its sample, this clonotype was seen a few times. The J gene is TRBJ2-4, the V gene TRBV7-2; D ambiguous. The germline V and J ends were trimmed by 4 bases and 0 bases, with 7 bases remaining between them. Germline CDR1 is SGHTA and CDR2 is FQGNSA. The CDR3 is 14 residues long. Here the CDR3 reads CASSWGIAKNIQYF. The CDR3 DNA is TGTGCCAGCAGCTGGGGTATAGCCAAAAACATTCAGTACTTC.

This clonotype was counted between two and nine times. This chain uses TRBV6-5 with TRBJ2-7; TRBD2 matches 11 bases. Unmatched junction bases numbered 8, after V lost 0 bases and J lost 7 bases. In germline, CDR1 is MNHEY, CDR2 SVGAGI. The CDR3 sequence is 16 residues long. CDR3 DNA: TGTGCCAGCAGTTACTCTTTAGCGGGAGGGCCACAAGAGCAGTACTTC. This sequence encodes CASSYSLAGGPQEQYF.

The chain carries TRBV27 and TRBJ2-3, with 7 bases identical to TRBD1. Trimming at V came to 5 bases and at J to 5 bases, leaving 13 bases not matched to a gene. The CDR3 sequence is 16 residues long. Germline V lookup: CDR1 MNHEY, CDR2 SMNVEV (reference sequence). The CDR3 is CASSARPDRAGDTQYF. The CDR3 nucleotides are TGTGCCAGCAGTGCCCGGCCCGACAGGGCGGGAGATACGCAGTATTTT.

The chain carries TRBV3-1 and TRBJ1-1; D is unresolved. The germline V and J ends were trimmed by 0 bases and 8 bases, with 13 bases remaining between them. CDR1 and CDR2 (germline): LGHDT, YNNKEL (reference sequence). The CDR3 extends over 14 amino acids. The CDR3 DNA is TGTGCCAGCAGCCAAGATCTCCGGGGATCCGAAGCTTTCTTT. Encoded protein: CASSQDLRGSEAFF. The variable domain in full, with the rest retrieved from reference TRBV3-1 and TRBJ1-1, is DTAVSQTPKYLVTQMGNDKSIKCEQNLGHDTMYWYKQDSKKFLKIMFSYNNKELIINETVPNRFSPKSPDKAHLNLHINSLELGDSAVYFCASSQDLRGSEAFFGQGTRLTVV.

The J gene is TRBJ1-4, the V gene TRBV12-3 or TRBV12-4; 7 positions match TRBD1. The CDR3 loop spans 16 amino acids. The V and J ends lost 8 bases and 2 bases, in that order; junction bases with no gene match: 11. The CDR3 nucleotides read TGTGCCAGCCGTCGGTCAGGGGGGGGCACTAATGAAAAACTGTTTTTT. It encodes CASRRSGGGTNEKLFF.

The chain has TRBV11-3 and TRBJ2-4, with 8 bases matching TRBD2. The J call may be wrong; the DNA end is better matched by TRBJ2-7. CDR3 length equals 15 residues. Germline V gene lookup returns CDR1 SGHNT and CDR2 YENEEA. The CDR3 here is CASSPPGTRNYEQYF. The DNA for the CDR3 is TGTGCCAGCAGCCCCCCCGGGACTAGGAACTACGAGCAGTACTTC.

This clonotype was counted ten times or more. The rearrangement joins TRBV20-1 to TRBJ2-1; 9 nucleotides align to TRBD2. The germline V gene has CDR1 DFQATT and CDR2 SNEGSKA (reference sequence). The junction had 8 bases not matched to a gene; V was cut back by 1 base and J by 7 bases. There are 15 residues in the CDR3. CDR3 in DNA: TGCAGTGCTAGAGGAGCGGGAGGAGATTTGAATGAGCAGTTCTTC. It is translated as CSARGAGGDLNEQFF.

Here the CDR3 reads CASSLQAGQGRDNEQFF. DNA for the CDR3: TGCGCCAGCAGCTTGCAAGCCGGACAGGGTAGAGACAATGAGCAGTTCTTC. The chain is built from TRBV5-1 and TRBJ2-1, with TRBD1 matching over 8 bases. Germline CDR1 and CDR2: SGHRS and YFSETQ. This CDR3 is 17 amino acids long. J lost 5 bases, V lost 1 base, and 11 bases had no gene match.

This clonotype was seen only a few times. The chain has TRBV29-1 and TRBJ2-5, with TRBD2 matching 9 bases. The J call may be mistaken, given a closer DNA end match to TRBJ2-7. The CDR3 runs 16 residues. Germline values: CDR1 SQVTM, CDR2 ANQGSEA. CDR3 DNA: TGCAGCGCCTCTAAAGGAGGCGGGAGGGCCTCATACGAGCAGTACTTC. This codes for CSASKGGGRASYEQYF.

CDR3 loop: CASSVRGTSTYEQFF. CDR3 in DNA: TGTGCCAGTAGTGTACGGGGAACCTCCACCTACGAGCAGTTCTTC. V is TRBV19 and J is TRBJ2-1; D possibly corresponds to TRBD2 (5 bases). The CDR3 runs 15 residues. The germline V gene encodes CDR1 LNHDA and CDR2 SQIVND (reference sequence). The germline V and J ends were trimmed by 5 bases and 10 bases, with 21 bases remaining between them.

This clonotype has at least ten counts. A much larger clonotype is one base distant, so this may be a read error. V is TRBV29-1 and J is TRBJ2-1; 10 bases map to TRBD2. The DNA end is a closer match to TRBJ2-7, so the J assignment may be wrong. The CDR3 sequence is 16 residues long. Germline CDR1 is SQVTM and CDR2 is ANQGSEA. CDR3 DNA: TGCAGCGTTGTTGGGGGCGGGACTAGCGTCTACAATGAGCAGTACTTC. Residues: CSVVGGGTSVYNEQYF.

The chain links TRBV30 to TRBJ1-2; 8 bases agree with TRBD1. J lost 3 bases, V lost 1 base, and 13 bases had no gene match. CDR1 is GTSNPN and CDR2 is SVGIG in the germline V gene (reference sequence). This CDR3 is 17 amino acids long. CDR3 bases: TGTGCCTGGAGTGCCTCCCTCACAGGGGGAATTTACTATGGCTACACCTTC. As protein: CAWSASLTGGIYYGYTF.

This chain links TRBV27 with TRBJ2-3; no reliable D call. V was shortened by 4 bases and J by 6 bases, with 11 bases between the two germline ends. The CDR3 runs 13 residues. Germline V gives CDR1 MNHEY, CDR2 SMNVEV (reference sequence). The CDR3 here is CASSSRRVDTQYF. DNA of the CDR3: TGTGCCAGCAGTTCGAGACGGGTGGATACGCAGTATTTT.

This clonotype was counted between two and nine times. This rearrangement joins TRBV28 to TRBJ2-6; D might be TRBD1 or TRBD2, each matching 5 bases. Germline V gene lookup returns CDR1 MDHEN and CDR2 SYDVKM. V lost 7 bases and J 1 base, leaving 8 bases between the germline ends. The CDR3 covers 14 residues. The CDR3 DNA is TGTGCCAGCACTGGGGGTTCTGGGGCCAACGTCCTGACTTTC. Translation gives CASTGGSGANVLTF.

V gene TRBV5-1 combines with J gene TRBJ2-3; D gene uncertain. V was cut by 0 bases and J by 3 bases, with 14 bases left in between. Germline V gives CDR1 SGHRS, CDR2 YFSETQ. This CDR3 region has 16 residues. Here the CDR3 reads CASSLAGRARTDTQYF. The CDR3 nucleotides read TGCGCCAGCAGCTTGGCCGGACGGGCGCGGACAGATACGCAGTATTTT. The full variable domain, rest sourced from reference TRBV5-1 and TRBJ2-3, is KAGVTQTPRYLIKTRGQQVTLSCSPISGHRSVSWYQQTPGQGLQFLFEYFSETQRNKGNFPGRFSGRQFSNSRSEMNVSTLELGDSALYLCASSLAGRARTDTQYFGPGTRLTVL.

V is TRBV28 and J is TRBJ2-5; 16 bases agree with TRBD2. Germline assignment: CDR1 MDHEN and CDR2 SYDVKM. The CDR3 extends over 20 amino acids. After removal of 3 bases from V and 7 bases from J, the junction contained 17 bases not matched to a gene. CDR3 bases: TGTGCCAGCAGTTTCGGGACTAGCGGGAGGGCCGTCTCGGCGGAATGGACCCAGTACTTC. Translated, it gives CASSFGTSGRAVSAEWTQYF. Using reference TRBV28 and TRBJ2-5 for the parts outside the CDR3, the full variable domain is DVKVTQSSRYLVKRTGEKVFLECVQDMDHENMFWYRQDPGLGLRLIYFSYDVKMKEKGDIPEGYSVSREKKERFSLILESASTNQTSMYLCASSFGTSGRAVSAEWTQYFGPGTRLLVL.

The chain has TRBV12-3 or TRBV12-4 and TRBJ2-7; 14 bases agree with TRBD2. V shed 6 bases and J 3 bases; nucleotides not matched to a gene: 4. This CDR3 is built from 15 residues. The CDR3 here is CASRRTSGGIYEQYF. The DNA of the CDR3 is TGTGCCAGCAGGCGGACTAGCGGGGGGATCTACGAGCAGTACTTC.